This T cell receptor beta chain was sequenced for a study of CD8+CD57+ T cells in acquired aplastic anemia. Study-wide context: The average for DNA from sorted CD4+ and CD8+ cells was roughly 3 ug.

The study profiled TCR beta VDJ and CDR3 using genomic DNA as template. MiXCR, run by TCRdb on the reads, gives a single entry per CDR3 protein. The sample has about 470,000 distinct CDR3 sequences; less than 35% are singletons. Broader study findings: CD8+ Simpson's diversity in patients was not significantly different from that in controls.

An expansion of CD8+CD57+ cells by flow cytometry had been shown in patients chosen for sequencing. The CDR3 contains 14 residues. The germline gives CDR1 LNHDA, CDR2 SQIVND (reference sequence). V shed 3 bases, J shed 6 bases, and the junction held 5 bases outside the gene matches. This clonotype was observed many times. Its cognate antigen is unknown. The specimen sequenced was sorted CD4+, CD8+, or CD8+CD57+ T cells (not recorded which) from PBMCs. The V and J genes are TRBV19 and TRBJ2-7, with 10 nucleotides matching TRBD1. The receptor was derived from a human donor with aplastic anemia. CDR3 DNA sequence: TGTGCCAGTAGTATGAGGACAGGGGGAATCGAGCAGTACTTC. Translating gives CASSMRTGGIEQYF.